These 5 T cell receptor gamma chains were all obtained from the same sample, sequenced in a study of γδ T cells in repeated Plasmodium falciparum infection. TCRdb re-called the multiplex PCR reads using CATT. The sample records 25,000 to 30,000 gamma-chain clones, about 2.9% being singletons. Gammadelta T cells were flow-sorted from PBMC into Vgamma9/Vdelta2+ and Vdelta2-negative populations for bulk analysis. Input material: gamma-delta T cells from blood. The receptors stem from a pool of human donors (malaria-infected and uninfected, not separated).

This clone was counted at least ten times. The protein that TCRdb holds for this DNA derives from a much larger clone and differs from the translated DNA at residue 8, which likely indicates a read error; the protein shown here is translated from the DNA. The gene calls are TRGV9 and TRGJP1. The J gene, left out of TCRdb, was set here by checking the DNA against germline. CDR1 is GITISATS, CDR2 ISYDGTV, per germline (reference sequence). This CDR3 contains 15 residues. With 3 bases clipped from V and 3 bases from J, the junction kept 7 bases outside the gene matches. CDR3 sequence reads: CALWELYPTGWFKIF. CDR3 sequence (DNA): TGTGCCTTGTGGGAGTTATATCCCACTGGTTGGTTCAAGATATTT.

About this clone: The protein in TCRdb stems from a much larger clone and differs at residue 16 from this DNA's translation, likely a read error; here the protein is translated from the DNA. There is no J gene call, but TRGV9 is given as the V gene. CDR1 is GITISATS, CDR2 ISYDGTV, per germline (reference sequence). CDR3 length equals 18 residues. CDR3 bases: TGTGCCTTGTGGGAGACCGCAAGCACGGAGTTGGGCAAAAAAATCAGGGTATTT. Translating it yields CALWETASTELGKKIRVF.

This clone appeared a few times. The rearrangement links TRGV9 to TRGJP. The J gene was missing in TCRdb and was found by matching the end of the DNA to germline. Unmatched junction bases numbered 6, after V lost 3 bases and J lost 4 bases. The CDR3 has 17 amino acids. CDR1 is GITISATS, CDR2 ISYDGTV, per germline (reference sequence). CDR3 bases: TGTGCCTTGTGGGAGTACGGACAAGAGTTGGGCAAAAAAATCAAGGTATTT. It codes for CALWEYGQELGKKIKVF.

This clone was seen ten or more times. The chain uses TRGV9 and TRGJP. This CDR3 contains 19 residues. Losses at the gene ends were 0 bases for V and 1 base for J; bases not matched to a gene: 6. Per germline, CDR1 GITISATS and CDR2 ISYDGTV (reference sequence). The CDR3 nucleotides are TGTGCCTTGTGGGAGGTGCAAGGCGGGCAAGAGTTGGGCAAAAAAATCAAGGTATTT. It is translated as CALWEVQGGQELGKKIKVF.

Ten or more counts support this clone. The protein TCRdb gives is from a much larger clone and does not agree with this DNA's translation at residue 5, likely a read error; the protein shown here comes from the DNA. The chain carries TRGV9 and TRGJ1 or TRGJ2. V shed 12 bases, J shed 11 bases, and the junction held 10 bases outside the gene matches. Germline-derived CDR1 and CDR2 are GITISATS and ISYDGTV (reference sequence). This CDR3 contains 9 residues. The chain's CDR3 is CAKTREKLF. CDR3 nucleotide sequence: TGTGCCAAGACGCGGGAGAAACTCTTT.